A selection of T cell receptor beta chains follows, all from one sample in a study of T-cell reconstitution after alpha-beta-depleted transplantation in children. Via MiXCR, TCRdb re-called the PCR reads, giving one row per CDR3 protein. The table includes over 150,000 distinct CDR3 sequences, 6.6% detected once. This specimen was PBMCs, taken before TCRalphabeta/CD19-depleted stem cell transplant. The receptors shown here come from a boy under 10 years old with acute lymphoblastic leukemia, due to receive a stem cell transplant. Each CDR3 is given with its conserved first and last residue. D genes are given only for firm matches. Not all rows give a size; the values are once, few, many and, for expanded clones, a class.

NA,TRBJ1-1,NA,TRBV4-3,TGCGCCAGCAGCCAAGGGGGGTACGCGAACACTGAAGCTTTCTTT,CASSQGGYANTEAFF
few,TRBJ2-2,NA,TRBV4-3,TGCGCCAGCAGCCAAGGACAGATGAACACCGGGGAGCTGTTTTTT,CASSQGQMNTGELFF
many,TRBJ2-5,TRBD2,TRBV29-1,TGCAGCGTTGGGGGGGGTCCTGGGGAGACCCAGTACTTC,CSVGGGPGETQYF
many,TRBJ2-3,NA,TRBV4-2,TGTGCCAGCAGCCACCGACAGACAGATACGCAGTATTTT,CASSHRQTDTQYF
NA,TRBJ2-7,TRBD1,TRBV5-5,TGTGCCAGCAGCGGGGGGGACAGGGGTCACGAGCAGTACTTC,CASSGGDRGHEQYF
many,TRBJ2-5,NA,TRBV7-9,TGTGCCAGCAGCTATTGGCAGGGGGAGACCCAGTACTTC,CASSYWQGETQYF
NA,TRBJ2-1,TRBD2,TRBV4-3,TGCGCCAGCAGCCAAGAAGCGGCTAGCGGGGTAGGAAATGAGCAGTTCTTC,CASSQEAASGVGNEQFF
few,TRBJ2-1,TRBD2,TRBV14,TGTGCCAGCAGCCAAGAGGCAAGCGGGAACGTAGAGCAGTTCTTC,CASSQEASGNVEQFF
NA,TRBJ2-7,TRBD1,TRBV20-1,TGCAGTGCACCTGGACAGGGCATCCACGAGCAGTACTTC,CSAPGQGIHEQYF
few,TRBJ2-3,TRBD2,TRBV4-3,TGCGCCAGCAGCCAAGCGGCGGGAGGGACCTCTCGTAGCACAGATACGCAGTATTTT,CASSQAAGGTSRSTDTQYF
NA,TRBJ2-5,TRBD1,TRBV3-1,TGTGCCAGCAGCCATCGTCTTGGGACAGGGCAAGAGACCCAGTACTTC,CASSHRLGTGQETQYF
many,TRBJ1-1,NA,TRBV28,TGTGCCAGCAGTTTATTTTCAGGCGGTGCTTTCTTT,CASSLFSGGAFF
many,TRBJ1-2,NA,TRBV12-3/TRBV12-4,TGTGCCAGCTCCCGGGGAAGTGGCTACACCTTC,CASSRGSGYTF
NA,TRBJ2-3,NA,TRBV7-6,TGTGCCAGCACCTCCCGCCCAGATACGCAGTATTTT,CASTSRPDTQYF
many,TRBJ2-3,TRBD2,TRBV20-1,TGCAGTGCTAGAGCGACTAGCGGGGAAGGAGATACGCAGTATTTT,CSARATSGEGDTQYF
many,TRBJ2-3,TRBD2,TRBV7-2,TGTGCCAGCAGCCCCGACGGACGGCGGGGGTCTAGCACAGATACGCAGTATTTT,CASSPDGRRGSSTDTQYF
many,TRBJ1-1,NA,TRBV10-1,TGCGCCAGCAGCCCGGGGCCCAACGAAGCTTTCTTT,CASSPGPNEAFF
NA,TRBJ1-5,NA,TRBV29-1,TGCAGCGCAGACGGGCTAACCCCTTATAGCAATCAGCCCCAGCATTTT,CSADGLTPYSNQPQHF
many,TRBJ2-3,NA,TRBV9,TGTGCCAGCAGCGTAGCAGGGCACGCAGATACGCAGTATTTT,CASSVAGHADTQYF
few,TRBJ2-1,TRBD1,TRBV2,TGTGCCAGGGCTGACAGGGGGCATAATGAGCAGTTCTTC,CARADRGHNEQFF
many,TRBJ2-6,NA,TRBV28,TGTGCCAGCAGTTTGGGGTTTGGGGCGTCTGGGGCCAACGTCCTGACTTTC,CASSLGFGASGANVLTF
NA,TRBJ1-1,NA,TRBV28,TGTGCCAGCAGCGCCGGGAAGGCTGAAGCTTTCTTT,CASSAGKAEAFF
NA,TRBJ1-1,NA,TRBV18,TGTGCCAGCTCACCAAGTGGGGGGATGTTGGTTGAAGCTTTCTTT,CASSPSGGMLVEAFF
many,TRBJ2-1,NA,TRBV27,TGTGCCATCACGACGGGTATGGATGAGCAGTTCTTC,CAITTGMDEQFF
many,TRBJ2-1,TRBD2,TRBV29-1,TGCAGCGTTGAGGTCAGCGGGAGGGCCTGGGGTGAGCAGTTCTTC,CSVEVSGRAWGEQFF
many,TRBJ2-3,NA,TRBV11-2,TGTGCCGGCCATGATGTCGGCACAGATACGCAGTATTTT,CAGHDVGTDTQYF
many,TRBJ2-7,NA,TRBV29-1,TGCAGCGTTCTAACTCCCTTGACAGGAAGGAGCTCCTACGAGCAGTACTTC,CSVLTPLTGRSSYEQYF
many,TRBJ2-3,NA,TRBV6-4,TGTGCCAGCAGTGGCGGGAGCACAGATACGCAGTATTTT,CASSGGSTDTQYF
NA,TRBJ2-7,NA,TRBV7-6,TGTGCCAGCAGCTCCCCGGGACGGCCCTACGAGCAGTACTTC,CASSSPGRPYEQYF
once,TRBJ2-7,NA,TRBV4-3,TGCGCCAGCAGCCAAGTCTTGGGTTACGAGCAGTACTTC,CASSQVLGYEQYF
many,TRBJ2-5,TRBD1,TRBV20-1,TGCAGTGCTAGTCAGGGGGCGGAGACCCAGTACTTC,CSASQGAETQYF
few,TRBJ2-1,TRBD2,TRBV4-3,TGCGCCAGCAGCCAAGAGGTAGTAGCGGGAGCCTACTACAATGAGCAGTTCTTC,CASSQEVVAGAYYNEQFF
NA,TRBJ1-6,NA,TRBV6-5,TGTGCCAGCAGTTATGATCGGCGAAGCTCCTATAATTCACCCCTCCACTTT,CASSYDRRSSYNSPLHF
many,TRBJ1-4,NA,TRBV5-6,TGTGCCAGCAGCTTTCCGGGACTCCAGGAAAAACTGTTTTTT,CASSFPGLQEKLFF
few,TRBJ1-2,TRBD1,TRBV4-3,TGCGCCAGCAGCCAGGGTAGGGGGACAGGGGGCGAGATGTCTAGCTACACCTTC,CASSQGRGTGGEMSSYTF
many,TRBJ2-3,TRBD1,TRBV5-1,TGCGCCAGCAGCGAGTTCCTGGGACAGGGGACAGATACGCAGTATTTT,CASSEFLGQGTDTQYF
many,TRBJ1-1,TRBD1,TRBV6-5,TGTGCCCACGCGATGGGACAGACAACTGAAGCTTTCTTT,CAHAMGQTTEAFF
many,TRBJ2-7,TRBD1,TRBV10-2,TGCGCCAGCAGTACCGGACAGGGGTCCTACGAGCAGTACTTC,CASSTGQGSYEQYF
many,TRBJ2-1,TRBD2,TRBV5-6,TGTGCCAGCAGCTCAGAAACGGGGGGGGTTACCTACAATGAGCAGTTCTTC,CASSSETGGVTYNEQFF
many,TRBJ1-2,NA,TRBV9,TGTGCCAGCAGCGTAGGCGGCGACTATGGCTACACCTTC,CASSVGGDYGYTF
NA,TRBJ2-4,TRBD1,TRBV28,TGTGCCAGCAGTTTTTTGGGACAGCAAAAAAACATTCAGTACTTC,CASSFLGQQKNIQYF
many,TRBJ2-7,NA,TRBV7-2,TGTGCCAGCAGCTCACTCCACGAGCAGTACTTC,CASSSLHEQYF
few,TRBJ1-1,NA,TRBV29-1,TGCAGCGTTTTACCAGGGAACACTGAAGCTTTCTTT,CSVLPGNTEAFF
NA,TRBJ2-1,TRBD2,TRBV19,TGTGCCAGTGAGGGGGCGGGAGGGGGGATTACGGCCTACAATGAGCAGTTCTTC,CASEGAGGGITAYNEQFF
few,TRBJ2-5,NA,TRBV12-3/TRBV12-4,TGTGCCAGCAGTTCCGCTCGGGGGAAGTACCAAGAGACCCAGTACTTC,CASSSARGKYQETQYF